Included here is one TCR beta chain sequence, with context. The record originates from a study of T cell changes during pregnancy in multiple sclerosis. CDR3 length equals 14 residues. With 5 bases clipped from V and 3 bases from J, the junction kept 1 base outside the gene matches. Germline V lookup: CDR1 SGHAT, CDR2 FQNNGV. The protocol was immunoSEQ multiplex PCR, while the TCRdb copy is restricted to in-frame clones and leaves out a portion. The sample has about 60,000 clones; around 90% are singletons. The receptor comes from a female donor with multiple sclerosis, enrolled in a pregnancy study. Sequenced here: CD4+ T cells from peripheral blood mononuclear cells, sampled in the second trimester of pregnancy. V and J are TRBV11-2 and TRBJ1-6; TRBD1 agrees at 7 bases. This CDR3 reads CASSPGGYNSPLHF. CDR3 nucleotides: TGTGCCAGCAGCCCAGGGGGCTATAATTCACCCCTCCACTTT.